One sample yielded the 9 T cell receptor beta chains listed below, sequenced in a study of a mutant IDH1 vaccine in newly diagnosed glioma. Method: immunoSEQ multiplex PCR; TCRdb's copy keeps in-frame clones and lacks some. The sample has roughly 35,000 clones, approximately 90% seen once; the top ten hold roughly 4.4%. Indicated time point: baseline, week 1 (first vaccination visit). Treatment denoted: pre-vaccination baseline after standard-of-care therapy. The sample consisted of PBMCs, taken from a glioma patient treated with radiotherapy, temozolomide or both. Receptor source: a middle-aged woman with glioma.

This clone was observed a single time. The chain combines TRBV7-9 with TRBJ2-2, with 8 bases aligning to TRBD2. Trimming took 7 bases from V and 2 from J; bases not matched to a gene: 6. CDR1 is SEHNR and CDR2 is FQNEAQ in the germline V gene (reference sequence). CDR3 length: 15 amino acids. The CDR3 region is CASMVSGANTGELFF. The CDR3, as DNA: TGTGCCAGCATGGTTAGCGGGGCAAACACCGGGGAGCTGTTTTTT.

The chain recombines TRBV4-1 with TRBJ2-2, with D hard to call. CDR1 and CDR2 from the germline V gene are MGHRA and YSYEKL. CDR3 length equals 13 residues. The ends were cut back, 2 bases at V and 2 bases at J, with 3 bases in the middle. For the CDR3, the DNA is TGCGCCAGCAGCCAATACAACACCGGGGAGCTGTTTTTT. This encodes CASSQYNTGELFF.

This sequence joins TRBV11-3 and TRBJ2-1; D unresolved. Looked up from germline, CDR1 is SGHNT and CDR2 is YENEEA. Trimming stripped 4 bases from V and 0 bases from J, with 13 bases between. The length of the CDR3 is 16 residues. The CDR3 reads CASSSFYSSSYNEQFF. DNA for the CDR3: TGTGCCAGCAGCTCTTTTTACTCTAGCTCCTACAATGAGCAGTTCTTC.

The chain uses TRBV21-1 and TRBJ1-1; TRBD1, the table's D call, was not compared with the DNA. TRBV21-1 is a pseudogene locus. There are 17 residues in the CDR3. The DNA of the CDR3 is TGTGCCAGCAGCCTGAAGGGGGTGACAGCCTTGAACACTGAAGCTTTCTTT. This gives the protein CASSLKGVTALNTEAFF.

The chain has TRBV2 and TRBJ2-7, with D unresolved. The V gene's germline CDR1 is SNHLY and CDR2 FYNNEI. V was shortened by 1 base and J by 6 bases, with 4 bases between the two germline ends. This CDR3 contains 11 residues. CDR3 in amino acids: CASSEGGEQYF. CDR3 nucleotides: TGTGCCAGCAGTGAAGGGGGCGAGCAGTACTTC.

V and J are TRBV6-5 and TRBJ1-5; D uncertain. Germline-derived CDR1 and CDR2 are MNHEY and SVGAGI. This CDR3 comprises 16 residues. V dropped 2 bases and J dropped 2 bases, with 13 bases sitting between them. In DNA, the CDR3 is TGTGCCAGCAGTTACGGTCAGCCCGACGGCAATCAGCCCCAGCATTTT. Residues: CASSYGQPDGNQPQHF.

The CDR3 is CASSYGKNTEAFF. The CDR3 DNA reads as TGTGCCAGCAGTTACGGCAAGAACACTGAAGCTTTCTTT. This chain uses TRBV6-5 with TRBJ1-1; no reliable D call. V shed 2 bases and J shed 1 base, with 5 bases lying between them. This CDR3 is built from 13 residues. Germline V gene sequence: CDR1 MNHEY, CDR2 SVGAGI.

A word on this clone: Compared with germline, one end of the junction differs, possibly owing to a read error. The chain links TRBV7-2 to TRBJ2-2; D ambiguous. The CDR3 length is 13 residues. Germline V lookup: CDR1 SGHTA, CDR2 FQGNSA. The CDR3 DNA is TGTGCCAGCAGCTTAAGGAACAACGGGGAGCTGTTTTTT. Amino acids: CASSLRNNGELFF. The full variable domain, in which reference TRBV7-2 and TRBJ2-2 provide the parts outside the CDR3, is GAGVSQSPSNKVTEKGKDVELRCDPISGHTALYWYRQSLGQGLEFLIYFQGNSAPDKSGLPSDRFSAERTGGSVSTLTIQRTQQEDSAVYLCASSLRNNGELFFGEGSRLTVL.

The V gene is TRBV10-3, the J gene TRBJ1-1; maybe TRBD1 (5 bases). From germline, CDR1 is ENHRY and CDR2 SYGVKD. V lost 4 bases to trimming and J lost 3 bases, with 18 bases between them. CDR3 length equals 16 residues. CDR3 in DNA: TGTGCCATCAGTGGAGCTGTTGGGGGAAGTTACACTGAAGCTTTCTTT. Encoded protein: CAISGAVGGSYTEAFF.